Listed below are T cell receptor beta chains from one sample, sequenced in a study of T cell responses to AZD1222 COVID-19 vaccine. Using immunoSEQ multiplex PCR, the repertoire was profiled, and TCRdb retains in-frame clones only, with some absent. Among about 140,000 clones listed, roughly 92% were seen once. The specimen was peripheral blood, collected on day 0 of AZD1222 vaccination. These receptors all come from an adult in good health. Each CDR3 is given with its conserved first and last residue. The D gene is left open where the match is weak. The size of a clone is reported for some rows only, either as once, few or many, or as a class for expanded clones.

- TRBJ1-6 TRBD1 TRBV5-1 CASSFNDRGRDSPLHF TGCGCCAGCAGCTTCAATGACAGGGGCAGGGATTCACCCCTCCACTTT
- TRBJ1-2 - TRBV5-6 CASSSRVEGRTYGYTF TGTGCCAGCAGCTCCCGTGTTGAGGGAAGAACCTATGGCTACACCTTC
- TRBJ2-1 TRBD2 TRBV19 CASSLAGGNGGSYNEQFF TGTGCCAGTAGTTTAGCGGGAGGAAATGGAGGCTCCTACAATGAGCAGTTCTTC
few TRBJ2-7 TRBD1 TRBV10-2 CASSDDILEFDRVDEQYF TGCGCCAGCAGCGACGACATATTAGAATTCGACAGGGTCGACGAGCAGTACTTC
few TRBJ2-3 TRBD2 TRBV5-1 CASSLVGRGADTQYF TGCGCCAGCAGCTTAGTCGGGAGGGGGGCGGATACGCAGTATTTT
once TRBJ2-3 - TRBV6-4 CASRSTLTGHTDTQYF TGTGCCAGCAGATCCACCCTGACCGGCCACACAGATACGCAGTATTTT
- TRBJ1-4 - TRBV6-5 CASSLSRAANEKLFF TGTGCCAGCAGCCTAAGTAGGGCGGCTAATGAAAAACTGTTTTTT
once TRBJ2-7 TRBD2 TRBV6-5 CASSPVAGGRHEQYF TGTGCCAGCAGTCCTGTAGCGGGAGGGAGGCACGAGCAGTACTTC
- TRBJ1-5 TRBD1 TRBV24-1 CATSGDRGPQHF TGTGCCACCAGTGGAGACAGGGGGCCCCAGCATTTT
- TRBJ2-3 TRBD2 TRBV29-1 CSVVGGLAGPTDTQYF TGCAGCGTTGTAGGAGGGCTAGCGGGACCCACAGATACGCAGTATTTT
- TRBJ2-7 - TRBV7-9 CASSPRRGSYEQYF TGTGCCAGCAGCCCCCGTCGGGGCTCCTACGAGCAGTACTTC
few TRBJ1-3 - TRBV5-5 CASSLRNTIYF TGTGCCAGCAGCTTAAGGAACACCATATATTTT
- TRBJ1-1 - TRBV5-1 CASTQGPANTEAFF TGCGCCAGCACCCAGGGGCCAGCGAACACTGAAGCTTTCTTT
- TRBJ1-1 TRBD1 TRBV27 CASSSQGLWSDTEAFF TGTGCCAGCAGTTCACAGGGGTTATGGAGTGACACTGAAGCTTTCTTT
few TRBJ2-7 TRBD2 TRBV13 CASSSGLAGFGEQYF TGTGCCAGCAGCTCCGGACTAGCGGGATTTGGTGAGCAGTACTTC
- TRBJ1-1 - TRBV7-3 CASSLVGGMNTEAFF TGTGCCAGCAGCTTAGTCGGAGGGATGAACACTGAAGCTTTCTTT
- TRBJ2-5 TRBD1 TRBV5-1 CASSWGTGDQETQYF TGCGCCAGCAGCTGGGGTACAGGGGACCAAGAGACCCAGTACTTC
- TRBJ1-1 TRBD1 TRBV9 CASSFPLTGGGGTEAFF TGTGCCAGCAGCTTCCCCCTGACAGGGGGCGGCGGCACTGAAGCTTTCTTT
- TRBJ2-5 - TRBV6-2/TRBV6-3 CASTPPYQETQYF TGTGCCAGCACCCCGCCGTACCAAGAGACCCAGTACTTC
- TRBJ2-7 TRBD1 TRBV11-2 CASSPVRDRVNEQYF TGTGCCAGCAGCCCGGTACGGGACAGGGTGAACGAGCAGTACTTC
once TRBJ1-2 - TRBV6-5 CASSYSRTAYGYTF TGTGCCAGCAGTTACTCCCGGACGGCTTATGGCTACACCTTC
- TRBJ2-2 - TRBV5-6 CASSSLAGTGELFF TGTGCCAGCAGCTCGCTAGCAGGGACCGGGGAGCTGTTTTTT
- TRBJ2-1 - TRBV12-3/TRBV12-4 CASSLGTREQFF TGTGCCAGCAGTTTAGGCACGCGAGAGCAGTTCTTC
- TRBJ1-1 - TRBV10-3 CAISESRRQLNTEAFF TGTGCCATCAGTGAGTCGCGTCGGCAGCTGAACACTGAAGCTTTCTTT
- TRBJ2-7 TRBD2 TRBV25-1 CASSETSLAASYEQYF TGTGCCAGCAGTGAAACGTCACTAGCGGCGTCCTACGAGCAGTACTTC
- TRBJ2-6 TRBD2 TRBV7-9 CTSTGPRGMISGANVLTF TGTACCAGCACCGGGCCGCGGGGGATGATCTCTGGGGCCAACGTCCTGACTTTC
- TRBJ1-1 TRBD1 TRBV7-6 CASSFIRGQLTEAFF TGTGCCAGCAGCTTTATCAGGGGGCAGTTAACTGAAGCTTTCTTT
- TRBJ2-2 - TRBV9 CASSVGVTNTGELFF TGTGCCAGCAGCGTAGGGGTTACGAACACCGGGGAGCTGTTTTTT
- TRBJ2-7 TRBD1 TRBV9 CASSAAGQANYEQYF TGTGCCAGCAGCGCCGCCGGACAGGCCAACTACGAGCAGTACTTC
- TRBJ2-3 TRBD2 TRBV3-1/TRBV3-2 CASSLTPGLAGTLKTDTQYF TGTGCCAGCAGCCTTACACCGGGACTAGCGGGTACATTGAAGACAGATACGCAGTATTTT
- TRBJ1-1 - TRBV7-9 CASSAFSGATEAFF TGTGCCAGCAGCGCCTTTTCAGGGGCGACTGAAGCTTTCTTT
- TRBJ1-4 - TRBV19 CASSITGVIEKLFF TGTGCCAGTAGTATAACTGGAGTGATAGAAAAACTGTTTTTT
- TRBJ1-1 - TRBV3-1/TRBV3-2 CASSQETGDTEAFF TGTGCCAGCAGCCAAGAGACAGGAGACACTGAAGCTTTCTTT
once TRBJ1-2 - TRBV5-5 CASSLSRAHYGYTF TGTGCCAGCAGCTTGTCCAGGGCCCACTATGGCTACACCTTC
- TRBJ2-7 - TRBV28 CASSIFSVYEQYF TGTGCCAGCAGCATTTTTAGTGTTTACGAGCAGTACTTC
- TRBJ1-2 TRBD1 TRBV11-2 CASSPSGTGGFSYGYTF TGTGCCAGCAGCCCATCCGGGACAGGGGGTTTTAGCTATGGCTACACCTTC
- TRBJ1-2 TRBD1 TRBV10-3 CAISELSGGSYGYTF TGTGCCATCAGTGAATTATCAGGGGGGTCCTATGGCTACACCTTC
- TRBJ1-2 - TRBV4-2 CASSQDPQAGYGYTF TGTGCCAGCAGCCAAGATCCCCAGGCCGGCTATGGCTACACCTTC
- TRBJ2-5 - TRBV5-4 CASSLGRNQGETQYF TGTGCCAGCAGCTTGGGGCGAAACCAGGGAGAGACCCAGTACTTC
- TRBJ1-5 - TRBV28 CASSLRFVVKPQHF TGTGCCAGCAGTTTACGATTCGTAGTTAAGCCCCAGCATTTT
- TRBJ2-1 TRBD1 TRBV11-2 CASSLEGLFAGQGNNEQFF TGTGCCAGCAGCTTAGAGGGGTTGTTCGCGGGACAGGGAAACAATGAGCAGTTCTTC
- TRBJ1-5 TRBD1 TRBV9 CASSVGGQGVQPQHF TGTGCCAGCAGCGTAGGTGGACAGGGTGTTCAGCCCCAGCATTTT
- TRBJ1-1 - TRBV10-1 CASSDRHTEAFF TGCGCCAGCAGTGATCGGCACACTGAAGCTTTCTTT
once TRBJ1-1 TRBD1 TRBV27 CASRYIQGGTEAFF TGTGCCAGCAGATACATACAGGGGGGGACTGAAGCTTTCTTT
- TRBJ1-2 - TRBV7-2 CASSFHHRGYTF TGTGCCAGCAGCTTCCATCATAGAGGCTACACCTTC
- TRBJ2-2 - TRBV4-1 CASRDPFGTLTGELFF TGCGCCAGCAGGGATCCTTTCGGGACTCTTACCGGGGAGCTGTTTTTT
- TRBJ2-4 TRBD2 TRBV4-1 CASTNPSGRGIQYF TGCGCCAGCACAAACCCTAGCGGGAGGGGCATTCAGTACTTC
- TRBJ2-7 - TRBV6-5 CASSMGPNTGEQYF TGTGCCAGCAGTATGGGACCAAACACAGGCGAGCAGTACTTC
once TRBJ2-1 - TRBV11-2 CASSSQHRNEQFF TGTGCCAGCAGCTCCCAACACCGCAATGAGCAGTTCTTC
- TRBJ2-2 TRBD2 TRBV2 CASRALAGGLKGTGELFF TGTGCCAGCAGGGCCCTAGCGGGAGGACTCAAGGGCACCGGGGAGCTGTTTTTT
- TRBJ2-7 - TRBV28 CASSSLLGGIVGEQYF TGTGCCAGCAGTTCCCTCCTGGGCGGGATCGTCGGCGAGCAGTACTTC
- TRBJ2-1 - TRBV10-1 CASSEDPNGEQFF TGCGCCAGCAGTGAGGACCCCAACGGGGAGCAGTTCTTC
- TRBJ2-7 - TRBV3-1/TRBV3-2 CASSQDMGSEQYF TGTGCCAGCAGCCAAGATATGGGATCCGAGCAGTACTTC